This entry concerns a single T cell receptor beta chain. The antigen is unknown. The data belong to a study of cytomegalovirus exposure and HLA in healthy donors. General study findings and limits: Accurate prediction of HLA-A and HLA-B alleles (for most subjects) was reportedly achieved from TCR beta sequences. Cytomegalovirus association was listed for 150 to 200 TCR beta chains. As was reported, the classifier diagnosed cytomegalovirus status with high specificity and sensitivity.

This PCR relied on a set of 60 Vbeta primers and 13 Jbeta primers. Data came from immunoSEQ multiplex PCR; TCRdb stores just in-frame clones and leaves some out. The table includes roughly 100,000 clones, roughly 73% detected once. Healthy individuals who donated bone marrow served as the donors. The CDR3 has 15 residues. Unmatched junction bases numbered 11, after V lost 6 bases and J lost 5 bases. Germline loops: CDR1 SNHLY, CDR2 FYNNEI. J is TRBJ2-5 and V is TRBV2, with 8 bases aligning to TRBD2. The sequence was obtained from a woman in her 40s in good health and CMV-seropositive. Source material: PBMCs. CDR3 in DNA: TGTGCCAGCAGATTCCCGGGACTAGATTCCGAGACCCAGTACTTC. Translation: CASRFPGLDSETQYF.